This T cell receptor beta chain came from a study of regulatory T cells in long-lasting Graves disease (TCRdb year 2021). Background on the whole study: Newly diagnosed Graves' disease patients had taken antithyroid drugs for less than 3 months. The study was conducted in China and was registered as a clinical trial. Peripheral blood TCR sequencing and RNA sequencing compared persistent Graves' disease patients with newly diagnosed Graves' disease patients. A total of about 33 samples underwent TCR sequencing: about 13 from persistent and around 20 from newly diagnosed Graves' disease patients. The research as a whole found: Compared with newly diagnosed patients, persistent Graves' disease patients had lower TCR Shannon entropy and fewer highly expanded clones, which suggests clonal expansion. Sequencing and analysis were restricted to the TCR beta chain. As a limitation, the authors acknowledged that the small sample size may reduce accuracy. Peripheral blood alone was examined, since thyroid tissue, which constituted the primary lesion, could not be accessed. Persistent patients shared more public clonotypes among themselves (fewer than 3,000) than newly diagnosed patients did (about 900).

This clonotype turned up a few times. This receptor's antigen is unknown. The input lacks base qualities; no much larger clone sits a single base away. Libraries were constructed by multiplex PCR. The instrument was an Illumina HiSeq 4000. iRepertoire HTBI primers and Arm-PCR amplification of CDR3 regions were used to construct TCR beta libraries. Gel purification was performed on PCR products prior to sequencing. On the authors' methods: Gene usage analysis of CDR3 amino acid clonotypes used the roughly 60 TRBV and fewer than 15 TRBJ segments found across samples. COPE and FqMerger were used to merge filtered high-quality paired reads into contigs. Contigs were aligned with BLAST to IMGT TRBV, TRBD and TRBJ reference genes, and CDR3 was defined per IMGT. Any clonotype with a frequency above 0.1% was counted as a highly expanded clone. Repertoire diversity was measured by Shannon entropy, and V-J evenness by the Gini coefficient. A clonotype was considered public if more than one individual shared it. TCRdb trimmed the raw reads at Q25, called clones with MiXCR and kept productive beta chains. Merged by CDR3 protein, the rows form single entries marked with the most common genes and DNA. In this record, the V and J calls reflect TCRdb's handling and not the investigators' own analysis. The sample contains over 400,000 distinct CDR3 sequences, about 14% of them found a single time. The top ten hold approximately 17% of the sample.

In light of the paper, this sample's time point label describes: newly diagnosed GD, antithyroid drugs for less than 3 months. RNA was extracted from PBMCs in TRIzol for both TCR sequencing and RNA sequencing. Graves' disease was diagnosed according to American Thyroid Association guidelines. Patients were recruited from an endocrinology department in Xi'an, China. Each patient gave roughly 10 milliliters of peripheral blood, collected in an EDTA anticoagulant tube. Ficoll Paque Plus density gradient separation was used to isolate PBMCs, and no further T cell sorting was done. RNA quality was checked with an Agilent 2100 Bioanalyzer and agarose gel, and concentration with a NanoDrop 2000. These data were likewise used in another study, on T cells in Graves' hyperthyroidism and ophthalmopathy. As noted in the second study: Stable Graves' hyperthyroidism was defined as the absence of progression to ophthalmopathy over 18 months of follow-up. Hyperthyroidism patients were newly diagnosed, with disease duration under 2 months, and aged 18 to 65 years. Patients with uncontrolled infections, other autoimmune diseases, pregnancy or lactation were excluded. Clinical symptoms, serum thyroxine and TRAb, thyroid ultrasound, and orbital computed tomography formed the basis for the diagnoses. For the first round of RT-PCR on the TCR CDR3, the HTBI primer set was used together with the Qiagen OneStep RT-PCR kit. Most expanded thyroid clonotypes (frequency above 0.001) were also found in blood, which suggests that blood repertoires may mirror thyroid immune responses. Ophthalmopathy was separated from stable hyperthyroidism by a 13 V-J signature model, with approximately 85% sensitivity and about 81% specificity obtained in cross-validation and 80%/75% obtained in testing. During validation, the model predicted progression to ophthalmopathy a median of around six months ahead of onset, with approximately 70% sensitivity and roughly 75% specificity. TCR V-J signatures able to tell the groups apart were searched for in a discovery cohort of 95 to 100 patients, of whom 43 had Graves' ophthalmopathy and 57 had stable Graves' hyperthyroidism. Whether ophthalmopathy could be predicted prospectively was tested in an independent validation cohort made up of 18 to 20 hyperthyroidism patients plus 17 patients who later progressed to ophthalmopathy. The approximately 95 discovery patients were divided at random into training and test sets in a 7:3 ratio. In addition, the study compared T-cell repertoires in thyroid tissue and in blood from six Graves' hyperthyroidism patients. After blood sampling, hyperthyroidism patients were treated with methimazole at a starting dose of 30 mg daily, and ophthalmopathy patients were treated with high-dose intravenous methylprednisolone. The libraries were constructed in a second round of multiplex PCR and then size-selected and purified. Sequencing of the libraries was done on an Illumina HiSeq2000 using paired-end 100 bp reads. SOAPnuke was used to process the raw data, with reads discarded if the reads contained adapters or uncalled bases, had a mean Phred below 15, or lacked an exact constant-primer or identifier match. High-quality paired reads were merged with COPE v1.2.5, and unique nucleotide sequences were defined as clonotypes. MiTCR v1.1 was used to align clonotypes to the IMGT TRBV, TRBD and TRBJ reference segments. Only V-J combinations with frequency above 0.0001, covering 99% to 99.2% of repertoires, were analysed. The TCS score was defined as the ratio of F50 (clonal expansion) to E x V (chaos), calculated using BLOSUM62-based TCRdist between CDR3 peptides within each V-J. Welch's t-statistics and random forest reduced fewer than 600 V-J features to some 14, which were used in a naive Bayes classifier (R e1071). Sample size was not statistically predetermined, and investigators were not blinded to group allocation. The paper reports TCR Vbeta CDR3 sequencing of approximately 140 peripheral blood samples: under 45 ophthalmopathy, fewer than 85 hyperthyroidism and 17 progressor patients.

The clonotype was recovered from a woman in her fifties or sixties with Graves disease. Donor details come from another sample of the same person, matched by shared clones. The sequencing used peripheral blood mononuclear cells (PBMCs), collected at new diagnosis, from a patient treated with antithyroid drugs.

The CDR3 in this case is CASREGEGAYEQYF. The DNA sequence follows: TGTGCCAGCAGAGAGGGGGAGGGAGCCTACGAGCAGTACTTC. The chain is encoded by TRBV7-9 joined to TRBJ2-7; the D gene is possibly TRBD2, with 7 bases matching. The germline V gene (reference sequence) specifies SEHNR as CDR1 and FQNEAQ as CDR2. Its CDR3 holds 14 amino acids, cysteine through phenylalanine. The entry retains the CDR3 DNA only, 42 bases that are in frame from base 1. Trimming costs V 6 bases and J 2 bases, and their ends lie 14 bases apart.